These 8 T cell receptor beta chains came from one sample sequenced in a study of CD8 T cells in Susac syndrome. RNA totalling roughly 0.5 to 1 ug underwent reverse transcription with random hexamers. TCRdb called the immunoSEQ multiplex PCR reads again in MiXCR, with one record for every CDR3 protein. The data contain about 180,000 distinct CDR3 sequences, roughly 95% of them singletons. Sequencing used CD4+ T cells from PBMCs. The receptor set was obtained from a human donor with multiple sclerosis.

The rearrangement joins TRBV4-3 to TRBJ2-1, with a weak D call TRBD2 (5 bases). Trimming shortened V by 0 bases and J by 8 bases, and 17 bases separated the two germline ends. The CDR3 is made up of 16 amino acids. Germline V lookup: CDR1 LGHNA, CDR2 YSLEER. The CDR3 region is CASSQDPRLAVYEQFF. DNA for the CDR3: TGCGCCAGCAGCCAAGATCCCCGCCTAGCAGTCTATGAGCAGTTCTTC.

The sample holds one count of this clonotype. V usage is TRBV28 and J usage is TRBJ2-3; 10 bases align to TRBD2. J gave up 2 bases and V 5 bases, and 1 base lay outside the gene matches. The CDR3 length is 14 residues. CDR1 and CDR2 (germline): MDHEN, SYDVKM. The CDR3 protein is CASSTSGITDTQYF. CDR3 bases: TGTGCCAGCAGTACTAGCGGGATCACAGATACGCAGTATTTT.

This chain connects TRBV30 to TRBJ2-1; D not certain. The CDR3 length is 15 residues. Germline loops: CDR1 GTSNPN, CDR2 SVGIG (reference sequence). The germline V and J ends were trimmed by 1 base and 0 bases, with 10 bases remaining between them. CDR3 loop: CAWSGLQPSYNEQFF. The DNA for the CDR3 is TGTGCCTGGAGTGGTCTACAGCCCTCCTACAATGAGCAGTTCTTC.

This sequence joins TRBV12-3 or TRBV12-4 and TRBJ1-2; 7 nucleotides match TRBD1. Trimming took 0 bases from V and 5 from J; bases not matched to a gene: 12. CDR3 size: 17 residues. The CDR3 bases are TGTGCCAGCAGTTTAGCGAGGGGGCCTGGAGTGACGTATGGCTACACCTTC. Its protein product is CASSLARGPGVTYGYTF.

The chain couples TRBV12-3 or TRBV12-4 to TRBJ1-2, with 7 bases identical to TRBD1. The trim removed 6 bases at V and 4 bases at J, leaving 5 bases unmatched. This CDR3 comprises 13 residues. This chain's CDR3 is CASSLDRLYGYTF. The CDR3 DNA follows: TGTGCCAGCAGCCTGGACAGGCTCTATGGCTACACCTTC.

This clonotype occurred once. This rearrangement joins TRBV24-1 to TRBJ2-5, with D unresolved. Germline-derived CDR1 and CDR2 are KGHDR and SFDVKD. V lost 2 bases and J lost 2, with 14 bases in between. CDR3 length: 16 residues. CDR3 bases: TGTGCCACCAGTGATTCCCGAGTTGGAATACAAGAGACCCAGTACTTC. Its protein is CATSDSRVGIQETQYF.

The rearrangement joins TRBV20-1 to TRBJ2-5, with 9 bases lining up with TRBD2. Germline values: CDR1 DFQATT, CDR2 SNEGSKA (reference sequence). CDR3 length: 14 amino acids. V was pared by 0 bases and J by 5 bases, with 4 bases of the junction left unmatched. The CDR3 nucleotides read TGCAGTGCTAGAGATCTAGCGGGGTTGGAGACCCAGTACTTC. Its translation is CSARDLAGLETQYF.

The chain combines TRBV29-1 with TRBJ2-1; TRBD2 agrees at 8 bases. The V and J ends lost 4 bases and 4 bases, in that order; junction bases with no gene match: 6. Germline CDR1 is SQVTM and CDR2 is ANQGSEA. The CDR3 has 14 amino acids. Here the CDR3 DNA reads TGCAGCGTTGCCCGGGGGGGCCCGTACAATGAGCAGTTCTTC. Translation: CSVARGGPYNEQFF.